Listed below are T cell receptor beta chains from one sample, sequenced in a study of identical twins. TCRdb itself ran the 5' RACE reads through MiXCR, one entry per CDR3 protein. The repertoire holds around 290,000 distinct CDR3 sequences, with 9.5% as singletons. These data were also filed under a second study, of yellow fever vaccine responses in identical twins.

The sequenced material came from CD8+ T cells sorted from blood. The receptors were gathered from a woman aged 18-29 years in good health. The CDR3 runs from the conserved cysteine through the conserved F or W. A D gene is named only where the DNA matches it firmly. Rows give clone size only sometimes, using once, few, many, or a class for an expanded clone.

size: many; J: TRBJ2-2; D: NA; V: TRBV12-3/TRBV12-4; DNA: TGTGCCAGCAAGGGGGAGGGCCGTACCGGGGAGCTGTTTTTT; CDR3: CASKGEGRTGELFF
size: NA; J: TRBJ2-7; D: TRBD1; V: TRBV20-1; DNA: TGCAGTGCTAGGGACAGGGCTTTCCACGAGCAGTACTTC; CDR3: CSARDRAFHEQYF
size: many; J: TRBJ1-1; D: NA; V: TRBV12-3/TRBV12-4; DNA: TGTGCCAGCAGTTTCGAGAACACTGAAGCTTTCTTT; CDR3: CASSFENTEAFF
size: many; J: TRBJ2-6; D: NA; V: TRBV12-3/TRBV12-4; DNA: TGTGCCAGCCTCGCAGGGGCTGGGGCCAACGTCCTGACTTTC; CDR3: CASLAGAGANVLTF
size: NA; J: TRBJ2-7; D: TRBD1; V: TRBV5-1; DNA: TGCGCCAGCAGCTTGGCCGTCGACAGGGGCTCCTACGAGCAGTACTTC; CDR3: CASSLAVDRGSYEQYF
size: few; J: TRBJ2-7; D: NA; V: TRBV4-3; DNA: TGCGCCAGCAGCCAAGATTGGCGGGAAACCTACGAGCAGTACTTC; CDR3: CASSQDWRETYEQYF
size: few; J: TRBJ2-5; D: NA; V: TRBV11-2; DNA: TGTGCCAGCAGCTTAGACTGGTCCCCACGGGAGACCCAGTACTTC; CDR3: CASSLDWSPRETQYF
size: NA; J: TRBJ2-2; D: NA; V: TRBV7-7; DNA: TGTGCTAGCAGCCCTGAAGGATACACCGGGGAGCTGTTTTTT; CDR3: CASSPEGYTGELFF
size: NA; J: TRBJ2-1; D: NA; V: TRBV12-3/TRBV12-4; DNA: TGTGCCAGCAGTGCCCGGGACTACAATGAGCAGTTCTTC; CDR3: CASSARDYNEQFF
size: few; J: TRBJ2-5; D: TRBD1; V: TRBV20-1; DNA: TGCAGTGCTAGAGATCCAGGACAGGGGGGTGAGACCCAGTACTTC; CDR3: CSARDPGQGGETQYF
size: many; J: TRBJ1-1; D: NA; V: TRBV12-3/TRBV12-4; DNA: TGTGCCAGCAGTGTAGGGGGAGAAGCTTTCTTT; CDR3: CASSVGGEAFF
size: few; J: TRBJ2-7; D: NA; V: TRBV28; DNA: TGTGCCAGCATACCTCTTATGAGGTCTGCGAGGTACGAGCAGTACTTC; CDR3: CASIPLMRSARYEQYF
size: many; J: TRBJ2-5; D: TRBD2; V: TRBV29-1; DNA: TGCAGCGTTGAAGATAGCGGGACCGGTGTTTACTTC; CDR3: CSVEDSGTGVYF
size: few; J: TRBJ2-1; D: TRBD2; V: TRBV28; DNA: TGTGCCAGCAGTTGCTTAGGGACTAGCGGAGTGCGGGTGACAATTGAGCAGTTCTTC; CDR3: CASSCLGTSGVRVTIEQFF
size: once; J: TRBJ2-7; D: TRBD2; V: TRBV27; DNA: TGTGCCAGCAGTATTTTAGCGGGGGGTGACTACGAGCAGTACTTC; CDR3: CASSILAGGDYEQYF
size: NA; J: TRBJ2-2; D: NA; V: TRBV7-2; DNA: TGTGCCAGCAGCTTAGCCCCGGAGTGGCCCGGGGAGCTGTTTTTT; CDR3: CASSLAPEWPGELFF
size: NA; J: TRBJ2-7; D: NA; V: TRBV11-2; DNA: TGTGCCAGCAGCGGACCCCTGGTCGTCGCCTACGAGCAGTACTTC; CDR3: CASSGPLVVAYEQYF
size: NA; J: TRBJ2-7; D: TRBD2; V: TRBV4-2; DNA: TGTGCCAGCAGCTCGTCCGGGACTAGCCCCTACGAGCAGTACTTC; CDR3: CASSSSGTSPYEQYF
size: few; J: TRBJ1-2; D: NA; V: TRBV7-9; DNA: TGTGCCAGCCGGGAGCTGGGGAACAGGGACTATGGCTACACCTTC; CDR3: CASRELGNRDYGYTF
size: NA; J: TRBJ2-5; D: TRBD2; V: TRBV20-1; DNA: TGCACGGGTGGTAGCGGGTATGACCAAGAGACCCAGTACTTC; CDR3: CTGGSGYDQETQYF
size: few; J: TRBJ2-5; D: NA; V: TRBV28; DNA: TGTGCCAGCACCCCCTACAGGGAAGAGACCCAGTACTTC; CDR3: CASTPYREETQYF
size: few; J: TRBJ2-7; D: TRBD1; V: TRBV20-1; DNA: TGCAGTGCTAGAGAACTAGGGACAGGGGGCTACTACGAGCAGTACTTC; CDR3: CSARELGTGGYYEQYF
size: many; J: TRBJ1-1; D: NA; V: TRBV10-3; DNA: TGTGCCATCAGCCCAACAGGGCCTGACAAGGACACTGAAGCTTTCTTT; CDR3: CAISPTGPDKDTEAFF
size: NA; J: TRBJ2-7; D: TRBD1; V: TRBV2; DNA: TGTACCTGCAGTTACCGGGACAGGGGGCCTGTTCCTTTCTACGAGCAGTACTTC; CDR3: CTCSYRDRGPVPFYEQYF
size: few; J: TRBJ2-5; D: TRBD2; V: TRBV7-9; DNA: TGTGCCAGCAGCTTAAGCGGGAGATTTGAGACCCAGTACTTC; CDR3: CASSLSGRFETQYF
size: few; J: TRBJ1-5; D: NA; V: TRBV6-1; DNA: TGTGCCAGCAGAGGGACCGGTGCCTTTTATAGCAATCAGCCCCAGCATTTT; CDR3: CASRGTGAFYSNQPQHF
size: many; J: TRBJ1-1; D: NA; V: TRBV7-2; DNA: TGTGCCAGCAGCTTAGTTCTGGGGGACACTGAAGCTTTCTTT; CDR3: CASSLVLGDTEAFF
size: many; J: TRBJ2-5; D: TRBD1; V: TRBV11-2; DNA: TGTGCCAGCAGCTTAGAAGGGGGCGTAGAGACCCAGTACTTC; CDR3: CASSLEGGVETQYF
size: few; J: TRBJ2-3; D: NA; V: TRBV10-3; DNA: TGTGCCATCGCGGGGGCTAGCACAGATACGCAGTATTTT; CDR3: CAIAGASTDTQYF
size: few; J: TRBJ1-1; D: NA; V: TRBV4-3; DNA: TGCGCCAGCAGCCCCTCGGGACGGTTGAACACTGAAGCTTTCTTT; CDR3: CASSPSGRLNTEAFF
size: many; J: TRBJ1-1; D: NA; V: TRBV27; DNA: TGTGCCAGCAGTTTGTCGGCGGATACTGAAGCTTTCTTT; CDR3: CASSLSADTEAFF
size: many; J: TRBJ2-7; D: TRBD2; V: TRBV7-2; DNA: TGTGCCAGCAGCCCTCTAGCGGGAGTAAACGAGCAGTACTTC; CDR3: CASSPLAGVNEQYF
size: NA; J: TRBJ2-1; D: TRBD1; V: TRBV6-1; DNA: TGTGCCAGCAGTGAAGCGACCCAGGGGGTCACTGAGCAGTTCTTC; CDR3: CASSEATQGVTEQFF
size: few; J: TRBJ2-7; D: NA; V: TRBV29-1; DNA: TGCAGCGTCTCCAGGGACACCTACGAGCAGTACTTC; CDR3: CSVSRDTYEQYF
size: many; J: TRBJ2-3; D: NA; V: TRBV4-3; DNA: TGCGCCAGCAGCCCCCGAGCTAGGACAGATACGCAGTATTTT; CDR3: CASSPRARTDTQYF
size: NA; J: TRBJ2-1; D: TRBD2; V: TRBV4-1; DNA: TGCGCCAGCAGCCGGACGGGACTAGCGGTAGACAATGAGCAGTTCTTC; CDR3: CASSRTGLAVDNEQFF
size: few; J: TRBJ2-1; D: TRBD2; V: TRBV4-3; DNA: TGCGCCAGCAGCCAAGATCCCCTGGCTAGCGGGTCCAATGAGCAGTTCTTC; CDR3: CASSQDPLASGSNEQFF
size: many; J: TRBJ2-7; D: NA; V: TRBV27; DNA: TGTGCCAGCAGCCGGGGACTGCGCTACGAGCAGTACTTC; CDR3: CASSRGLRYEQYF
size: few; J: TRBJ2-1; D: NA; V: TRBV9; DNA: TGTGCCAGCAGCGCTGGAGGGCTTGGGAGCGAGCAGTTCTTC; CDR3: CASSAGGLGSEQFF
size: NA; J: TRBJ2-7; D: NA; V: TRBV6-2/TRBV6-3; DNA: TGTGCCAGCAGTTACGCGGGGAACTACGAGCAGTACTTC; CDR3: CASSYAGNYEQYF
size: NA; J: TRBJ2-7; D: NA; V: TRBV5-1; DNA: TGCGCCAGCAGCTTCGGGACGCCTTCCTACGAGCAGTACTTC; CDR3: CASSFGTPSYEQYF
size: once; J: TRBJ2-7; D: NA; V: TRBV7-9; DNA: TGTGCCAGCAGCTTATTGACCAGTAACGAGCAGTACTTC; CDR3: CASSLLTSNEQYF
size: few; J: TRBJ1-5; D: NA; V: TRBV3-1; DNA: TGTGCCAGCAGCTTAAGACCGGGACATAGTCAGCCCCAGCATTTT; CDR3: CASSLRPGHSQPQHF
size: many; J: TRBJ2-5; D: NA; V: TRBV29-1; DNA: TGCAGCGTCAGGGACCAAGAGACCCAGTACTTC; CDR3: CSVRDQETQYF
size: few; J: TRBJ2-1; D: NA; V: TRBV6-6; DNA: TGTGCCAGCAGTTTCGGACTGTACGGTGAGCAGTTCTTC; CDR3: CASSFGLYGEQFF
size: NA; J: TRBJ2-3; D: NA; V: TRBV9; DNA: TGTGCCAGCAGCGTAGGCAGCGGCGATACGCAGTATTTT; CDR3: CASSVGSGDTQYF